The source of this T cell receptor beta chain is a study of beta chain features in type 1 diabetes. Study background: Examination spanned approximately 110 million sorted cells from all samples. General observations from the study: Shorter TCRB CDR3s, moderately but significantly so, were found in Type 1 diabetes patients in all four CD4+ subsets. Possibly, sequencing cDNA over-represented cells that had high TCR expression levels.

The CDR3 runs to 16 residues. Germline loops: CDR1 SGHVS, CDR2 FQNEAQ. In the case of this clone: Its target is unknown. The junction does not match germline at one end; this may be a read error.

Every isolated RNA sample was fully reverse transcribed, so sequencing captured expressed TCRB transcripts. Sequencing was performed with immunoSEQ multiplex PCR; in TCRdb, only in-frame clones are kept and a portion is missing. The sample lists some 290,000 clones, roughly an eighth occurring once. The specimen sequenced was naive CD4+ T cells from blood. The chain is built from TRBV7-8 and TRBJ2-5, with 8 bases lining up with TRBD1. This receptor was taken from a man under 40 with type 1 diabetes. The CDR3 DNA sequence: TGTGCCAGCAGCTTAGCGAGGACAGGGTGGACAGAGCCCCAGTACTTC. It codes for CASSLARTGWTEPQYF.